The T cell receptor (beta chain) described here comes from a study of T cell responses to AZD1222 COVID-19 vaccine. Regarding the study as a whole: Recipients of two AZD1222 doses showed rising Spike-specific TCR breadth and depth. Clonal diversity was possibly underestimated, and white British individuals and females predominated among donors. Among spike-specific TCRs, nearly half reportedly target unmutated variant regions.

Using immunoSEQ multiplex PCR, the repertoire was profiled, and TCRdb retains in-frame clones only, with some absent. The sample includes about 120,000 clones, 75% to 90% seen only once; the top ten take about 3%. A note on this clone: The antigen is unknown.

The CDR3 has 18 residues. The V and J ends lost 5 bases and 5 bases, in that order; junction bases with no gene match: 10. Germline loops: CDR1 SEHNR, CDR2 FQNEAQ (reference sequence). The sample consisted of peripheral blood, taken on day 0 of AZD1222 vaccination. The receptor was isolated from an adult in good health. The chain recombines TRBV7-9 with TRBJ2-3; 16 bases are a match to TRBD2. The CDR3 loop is CASSAMGLAGGLKDTQYF. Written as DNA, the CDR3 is TGTGCCAGCAGCGCAATGGGACTAGCGGGGGGGCTGAAAGATACGCAGTATTTT.